This TCR beta chain was profiled in a study of monozygotic twins with cystic fibrosis. At the level of the study: Library input was three micrograms of fragmented DNA, with approximately 14 PCR cycles. Study outcomes and limitations: Nucleotide-identical clonotype sharing was significantly higher within monozygotic CF twin pairs than between unrelated CF individuals.

TCRdb's table, derived via immunoSEQ multiplex PCR, lists solely in-frame clones and lacks some. The sample includes about 29,000 clones, roughly 80% of them seen just once. V was pared by 4 bases and J by 0 bases, with 12 bases between. Per germline, CDR1 SGHDN and CDR2 FVKESK. The CDR3 sequence is 15 residues long. Notes on this clone: Its cognate antigen is unknown.

This TCR was recovered from a girl aged 2-10 years with cystic fibrosis. The J gene is TRBJ1-1, the V gene TRBV14; D is undetermined. Input material: blood. CDR3 sequence reads: CASSRTYRVNTEAFF. CDR3 DNA: TGTGCCAGCAGCCGGACTTACCGAGTGAACACTGAAGCTTTCTTT.